A selection of T cell receptor beta chains follows, all from one sample in a study of T cell responses to AZD1222 COVID-19 vaccine. Some clones are missing from TCRdb's copy, which holds only in-frame ones; the method was immunoSEQ multiplex PCR. The sample lists 99,000 or so clones, 70% to 90% occurring once. Sequenced here: peripheral blood, sampled on day 0 of AZD1222 vaccination. The receptors were gathered from an adult in good health. Each CDR3 is given with its conserved first and last residue. D genes are given only for firm matches. Part of the rows lack a size; the others show once, few, many or a class for expanded clones.

abundance: few; d_gene: TRBD1; v_gene: TRBV12-3/TRBV12-4; j_gene: TRBJ1-1; CDR3nt: TGTGCCAGCAGAACAGGGGTGGGCACTGAAGCTTTCTTT; CDR3aa: CASRTGVGTEAFF
abundance: -; d_gene: TRBD1; v_gene: TRBV4-1; j_gene: TRBJ2-5; CDR3nt: TGCGCCAGCAGCAAATCCCGGACAGGGGACGGAGAGACCCAGTACTTC; CDR3aa: CASSKSRTGDGETQYF
abundance: -; d_gene: -; v_gene: TRBV19; j_gene: TRBJ2-7; CDR3nt: TGTGCCAGTAGTCCCGTGGGGGTCCCCTACGAGCAGTACTTC; CDR3aa: CASSPVGVPYEQYF
abundance: -; d_gene: -; v_gene: TRBV6-5; j_gene: TRBJ2-3; CDR3nt: TGTGCCAGCACCCAAGGGGGGAGCACAGATACGCAGTATTTT; CDR3aa: CASTQGGSTDTQYF
abundance: -; d_gene: -; v_gene: TRBV3-1/TRBV3-2; j_gene: TRBJ1-1; CDR3nt: TGTGCCAGCAGCCATGGGAACACTGAAGCTTTCTTT; CDR3aa: CASSHGNTEAFF
abundance: -; d_gene: -; v_gene: TRBV27; j_gene: TRBJ1-2; CDR3nt: TGTGCCAGCAGTTACTCCGGGACTTGGGGCTACACCTTC; CDR3aa: CASSYSGTWGYTF
abundance: once; d_gene: -; v_gene: TRBV29-1; j_gene: TRBJ1-3; CDR3nt: TGCAGCGTTGAGTCAGGGGCTGGAAACACCATATATTTT; CDR3aa: CSVESGAGNTIYF
abundance: few; d_gene: TRBD2; v_gene: TRBV6-5; j_gene: TRBJ2-2; CDR3nt: TGTGCCAGCAGTCCGACTAGCGGGGGGGCCGGGGAGCTGTTTTTT; CDR3aa: CASSPTSGGAGELFF
abundance: -; d_gene: TRBD1; v_gene: TRBV19; j_gene: TRBJ2-2; CDR3nt: TGTGCCAGTAGTAAAAGGGGACAGCCTAACACCGGGGAGCTGTTTTTT; CDR3aa: CASSKRGQPNTGELFF
abundance: -; d_gene: -; v_gene: TRBV5-5; j_gene: TRBJ1-1; CDR3nt: TGTGCCAGCAGCTTTCGGGGCAGGGGCGCGATAACTGAAGCTTTCTTT; CDR3aa: CASSFRGRGAITEAFF
abundance: -; d_gene: TRBD2; v_gene: TRBV11-3; j_gene: TRBJ2-1; CDR3nt: TGTGCCAGCAGCAAAGGACTAGCGGGCAATGAGCAGTTCTTC; CDR3aa: CASSKGLAGNEQFF
abundance: -; d_gene: -; v_gene: TRBV19; j_gene: TRBJ2-1; CDR3nt: TGTGCCAGTAGCCCAGACGGGGCCCGCAATGAGCAGTTCTTC; CDR3aa: CASSPDGARNEQFF
abundance: -; d_gene: -; v_gene: TRBV2; j_gene: TRBJ1-1; CDR3nt: TGTGCCAGCAGGCGGACGGGGAACACTGAAGCTTTCTTT; CDR3aa: CASRRTGNTEAFF
abundance: -; d_gene: -; v_gene: TRBV30; j_gene: TRBJ1-6; CDR3nt: TGTGCCTGGAGTAGGAGTCTAGCACCCCTCCACTTT; CDR3aa: CAWSRSLAPLHF